The clone carrying this TCR beta chain has a handful of counts. The target antigen is unknown. Individual cDNA molecules carried attached unique molecular identifiers. One entry per CDR3 protein, called by TCRdb with MiXCR from the 5' RACE reads. The data hold roughly 90,000 distinct CDR3 sequences, with roughly 14% observed a single time. This specimen comes from a study of early T cells in non-severe SARS-CoV-2 infection. The overall study: Bulk RNA isolated from unsorted whole blood underwent sequencing; chains were not paired.

Notes on the study in general: The study's VDJdb matching favored anti-spike CD8 responses and missed private and CD4 specificities.

The CDR3 is 14 residues long. The chain couples TRBV21-1 to TRBJ2-3; the tabulated D call, TRBD1, remains unverified against the DNA. TRBV21-1 is termed a pseudogene. Sequences were obtained from whole blood. The clonotype was recovered from an adult who was a healthcare worker with PCR-confirmed SARS-CoV-2 infection or an uninfected control (not recorded which). CDR3 in DNA: TGTGCCTCACCATCGGACAGGGCGGAAGATACGCAGTATTTT. Its translation is CASPSDRAEDTQYF.